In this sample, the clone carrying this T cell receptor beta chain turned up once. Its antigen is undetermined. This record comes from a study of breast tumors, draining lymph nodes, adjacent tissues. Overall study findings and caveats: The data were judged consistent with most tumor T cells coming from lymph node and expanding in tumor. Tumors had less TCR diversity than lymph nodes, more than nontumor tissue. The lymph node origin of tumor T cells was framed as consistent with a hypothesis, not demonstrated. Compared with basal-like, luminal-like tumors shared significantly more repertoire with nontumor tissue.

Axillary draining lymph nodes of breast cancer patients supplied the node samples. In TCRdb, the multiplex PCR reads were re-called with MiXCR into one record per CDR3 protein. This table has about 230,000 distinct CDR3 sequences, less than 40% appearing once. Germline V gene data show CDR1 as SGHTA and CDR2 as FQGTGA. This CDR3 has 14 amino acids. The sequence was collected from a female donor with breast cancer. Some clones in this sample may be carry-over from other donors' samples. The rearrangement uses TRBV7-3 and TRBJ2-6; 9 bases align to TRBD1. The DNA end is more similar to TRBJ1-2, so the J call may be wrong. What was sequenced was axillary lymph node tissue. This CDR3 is CASSLMGTGHGYTF. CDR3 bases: TGTGCCAGCAGCTTAATGGGGACAGGGCATGGCTACACCTTC.